The clone carrying this T cell receptor (beta chain) was counted many times. What it recognizes is unknown. The sample originates from a study of neurological immune-mediated disorders. Where libraries were unsorted, they were derived from 2 million PBMCs stored at -80 degrees C. cDNA synthesis was performed by 5'RACE with 10-nucleotide random UMIs. From 15-18 subjects, each sequencing run yielded over 180 million TCR-beta sequences. A single record per CDR3 protein comes from TCRdb applying MiXCR to the 5' RACE reads. The data hold tens of thousands of distinct CDR3 sequences, with roughly 13% observed a single time. CDR1 SGHRS and CDR2 YFSETQ come from the germline V gene. The CDR3 length is 14 residues. V was pared by 0 bases and J by 3 bases, with 7 bases between. Overall study findings and caveats: While HTLV-1-associated myelopathy showed the greatest TCR clonal expansion, multiple sclerosis showed the least, falling below healthy controls.

Specimen: PBMCs. The chain combines TRBV5-1 with TRBJ1-3, with unresolved D. The sequence was collected from a woman aged 60-75 years with HTLV-1-associated myelopathy (HAM/TSP). For the CDR3, the DNA is TGCGCCAGCAGCTTGGCGTCTGATGGAAACACCATATATTTT. It codes for CASSLASDGNTIYF.